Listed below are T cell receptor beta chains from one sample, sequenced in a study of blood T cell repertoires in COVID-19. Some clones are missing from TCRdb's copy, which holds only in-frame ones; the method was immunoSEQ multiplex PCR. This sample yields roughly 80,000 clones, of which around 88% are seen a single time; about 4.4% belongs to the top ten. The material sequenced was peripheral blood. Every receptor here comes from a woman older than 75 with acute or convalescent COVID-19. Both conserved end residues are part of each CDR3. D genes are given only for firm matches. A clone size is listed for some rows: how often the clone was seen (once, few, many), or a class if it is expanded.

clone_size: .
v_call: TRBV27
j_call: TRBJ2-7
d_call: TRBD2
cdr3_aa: CASSLFRPSGGITYEQYF
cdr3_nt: TGTGCCAGCAGTTTATTTCGCCCTAGCGGGGGGATAACCTACGAGCAGTACTTC

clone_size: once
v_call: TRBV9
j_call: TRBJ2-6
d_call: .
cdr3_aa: CASSEERSSGANVLTF
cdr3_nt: TGTGCCAGCAGCGAGGAGCGGAGCTCTGGGGCCAACGTCCTGACTTTC

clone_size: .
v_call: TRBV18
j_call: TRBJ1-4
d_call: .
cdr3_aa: CASSYGPASTNEKLFF
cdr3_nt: TGTGCCAGCTCCTATGGGCCAGCCTCAACTAATGAAAAACTGTTTTTT

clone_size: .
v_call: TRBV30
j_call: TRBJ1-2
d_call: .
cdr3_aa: CAWSPGDYGYTF
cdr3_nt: TGTGCCTGGAGCCCAGGGGACTATGGCTACACCTTC

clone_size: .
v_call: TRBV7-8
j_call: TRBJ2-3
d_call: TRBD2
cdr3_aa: CASSPTSGGALYTQYF
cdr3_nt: TGTGCCAGCAGCCCCACTAGCGGGGGGGCCCTCTATACGCAGTATTTT

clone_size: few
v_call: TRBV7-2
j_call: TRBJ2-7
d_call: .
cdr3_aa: CASSLQTTVSPEQYF
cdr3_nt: TGTGCCAGCAGCTTGCAAACCACTGTAAGCCCCGAGCAGTACTTC

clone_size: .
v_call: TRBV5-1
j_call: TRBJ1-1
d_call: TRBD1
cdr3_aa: CASSSQGAGEAFF
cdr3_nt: TGCGCCAGCAGCTCCCAGGGGGCCGGTGAAGCTTTCTTT

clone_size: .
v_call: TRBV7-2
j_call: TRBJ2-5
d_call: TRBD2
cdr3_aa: CASSKGLAGETQYF
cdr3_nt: TGTGCCAGCAGCAAGGGACTAGCGGGCGAGACCCAGTACTTC

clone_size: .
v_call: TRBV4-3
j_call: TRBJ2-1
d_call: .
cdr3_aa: CASSQSRGSDEQFF
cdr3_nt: TGCGCCAGCAGCCAAAGTCGGGGAAGCGATGAGCAGTTCTTC

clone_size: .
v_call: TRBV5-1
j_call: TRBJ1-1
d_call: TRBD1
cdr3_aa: CASSFGQGAYTEAFF
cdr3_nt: TGCGCCAGCAGCTTTGGACAGGGGGCTTATACTGAAGCTTTCTTT

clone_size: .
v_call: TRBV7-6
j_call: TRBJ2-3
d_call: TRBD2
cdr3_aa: CASSGSSGTDTQYF
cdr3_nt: TGTGCCAGCAGCGGATCTAGCGGGACAGATACGCAGTATTTT

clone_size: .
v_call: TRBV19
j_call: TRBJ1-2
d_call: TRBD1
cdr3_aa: CASSPANIPGQGIYTF
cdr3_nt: TGTGCCAGTAGTCCCGCAAACATCCCGGGACAGGGTATATACACCTTC

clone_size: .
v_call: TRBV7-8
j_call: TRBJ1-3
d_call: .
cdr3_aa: CASSSSDAGGNTIYF
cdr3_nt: TGTGCCAGCAGCTCCTCGGATGCGGGTGGAAACACCATATATTTT

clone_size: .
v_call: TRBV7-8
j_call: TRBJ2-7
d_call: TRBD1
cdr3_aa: CASSRDRGRPYEQYF
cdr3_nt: TGTGCCAGCAGCCGTGACAGGGGTAGACCCTACGAGCAGTACTTC

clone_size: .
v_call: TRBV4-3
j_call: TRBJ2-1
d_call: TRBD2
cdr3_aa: CASSQLGLAAYNEQFF
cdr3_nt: TGCGCCAGCAGCCAATTGGGACTAGCGGCTTACAATGAGCAGTTCTTC

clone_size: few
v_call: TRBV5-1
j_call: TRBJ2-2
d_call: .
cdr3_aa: CASSLDGSNTGELFF
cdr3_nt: TGCGCCAGCAGCTTGGATGGGAGCAACACCGGGGAGCTGTTTTTT

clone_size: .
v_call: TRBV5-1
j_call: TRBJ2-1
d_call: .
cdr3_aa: CASSPPTEGEQFF
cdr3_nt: TGCGCCAGCAGCCCGCCGACAGAAGGTGAGCAGTTCTTC

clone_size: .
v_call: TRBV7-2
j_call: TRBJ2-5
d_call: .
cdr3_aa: CASSLGGRGRETQYF
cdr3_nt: TGTGCCAGCAGCTTAGGAGGTAGAGGTCGAGAGACCCAGTACTTC

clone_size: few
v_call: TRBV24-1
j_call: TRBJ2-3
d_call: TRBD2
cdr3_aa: CATSDSGRGDTQYF
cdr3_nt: TGTGCCACCAGTGATAGTGGGAGGGGAGATACGCAGTATTTT

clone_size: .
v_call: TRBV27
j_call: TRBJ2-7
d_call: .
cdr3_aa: CASSRQLDYEQYF
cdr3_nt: TGTGCCAGCAGTAGACAGCTAGACTACGAGCAGTACTTC

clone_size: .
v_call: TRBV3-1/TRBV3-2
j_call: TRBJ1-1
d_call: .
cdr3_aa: CASSQGGGREMNTEAFF
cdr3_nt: TGTGCCAGCAGCCAAGGGGGGGGCAGAGAAATGAACACTGAAGCTTTCTTT

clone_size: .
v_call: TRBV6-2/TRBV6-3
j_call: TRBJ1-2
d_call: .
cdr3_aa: CASSYRGTSANYGYTF
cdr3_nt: TGTGCCAGCAGTTACAGGGGGACGAGCGCTAACTATGGCTACACCTTC

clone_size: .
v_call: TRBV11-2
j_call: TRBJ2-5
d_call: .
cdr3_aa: CASQGRGETQYF
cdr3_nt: TGTGCCAGCCAGGGGAGGGGAGAGACCCAGTACTTC